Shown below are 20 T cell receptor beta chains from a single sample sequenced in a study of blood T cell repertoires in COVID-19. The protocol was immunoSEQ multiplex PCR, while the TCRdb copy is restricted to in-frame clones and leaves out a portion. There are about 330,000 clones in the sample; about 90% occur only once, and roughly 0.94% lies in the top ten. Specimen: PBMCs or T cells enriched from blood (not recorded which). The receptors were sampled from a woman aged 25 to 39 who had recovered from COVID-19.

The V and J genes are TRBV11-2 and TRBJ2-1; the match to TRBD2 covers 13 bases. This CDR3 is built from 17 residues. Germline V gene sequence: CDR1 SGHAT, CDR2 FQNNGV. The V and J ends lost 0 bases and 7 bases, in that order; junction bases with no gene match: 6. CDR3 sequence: CASSLDGLAGAGNEQFF. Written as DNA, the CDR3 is TGTGCCAGCAGCTTAGACGGACTAGCGGGGGCTGGAAATGAGCAGTTCTTC.

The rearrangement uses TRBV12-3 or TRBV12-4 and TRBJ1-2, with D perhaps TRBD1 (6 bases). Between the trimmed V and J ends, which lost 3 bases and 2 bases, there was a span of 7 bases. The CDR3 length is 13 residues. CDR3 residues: CASSFTGNYGYTF. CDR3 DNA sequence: TGTGCCAGCAGTTTCACAGGGAACTATGGCTACACCTTC.

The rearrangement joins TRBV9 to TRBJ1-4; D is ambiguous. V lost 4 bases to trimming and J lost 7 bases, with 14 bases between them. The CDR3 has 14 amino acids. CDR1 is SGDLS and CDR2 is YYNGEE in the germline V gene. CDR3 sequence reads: CASSPTSNAEKLFF. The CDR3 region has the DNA TGTGCCAGCAGCCCGACATCTAACGCTGAAAAACTGTTTTTT.

CDR3 in amino acids: CASSPDRGNTEAFF. The CDR3 DNA is TGTGCCAGCAGCCCGGACAGGGGGAACACTGAAGCTTTCTTT. The chain recombines TRBV5-4 with TRBJ1-1; 9 bases fit TRBD1. The germline V gene encodes CDR1 SGHNT and CDR2 YYREEE (reference sequence). The CDR3 consists of 14 residues. V trimming: 4 bases; J trimming: 1 base; junction bases outside the gene matches: 2.

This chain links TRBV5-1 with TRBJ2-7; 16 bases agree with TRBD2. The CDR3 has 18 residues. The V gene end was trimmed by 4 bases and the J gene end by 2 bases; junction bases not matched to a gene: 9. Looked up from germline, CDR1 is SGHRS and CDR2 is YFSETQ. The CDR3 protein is CASSDGTSGGVPPYEQYF. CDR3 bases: TGCGCCAGCAGCGACGGGACTAGCGGGGGGGTTCCTCCCTACGAGCAGTACTTC.

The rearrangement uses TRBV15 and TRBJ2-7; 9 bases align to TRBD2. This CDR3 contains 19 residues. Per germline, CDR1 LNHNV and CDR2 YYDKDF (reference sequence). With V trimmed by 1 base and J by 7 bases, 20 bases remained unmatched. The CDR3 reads CATSRVAGAYGTVSSEQYF. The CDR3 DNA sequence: TGTGCCACCAGCAGAGTAGCGGGGGCCTACGGGACTGTGTCTAGTGAGCAGTACTTC. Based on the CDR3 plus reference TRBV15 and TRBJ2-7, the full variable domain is DAMVIQNPRYQVTQFGKPVTLSCSQTLNHNVMYWYQQKSSQAPKLLFHYYDKDFNNEADTPDNFQSRRPNTSFCFLDIRSPGLGDTAMYLCATSRVAGAYGTVSSEQYFGPGTRLTVT.

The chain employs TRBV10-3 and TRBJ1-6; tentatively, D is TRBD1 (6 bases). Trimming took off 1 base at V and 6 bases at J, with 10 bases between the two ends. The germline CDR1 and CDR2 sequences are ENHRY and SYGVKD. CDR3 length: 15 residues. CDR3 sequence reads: CAISEFGQPNSPLHF. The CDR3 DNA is TGTGCCATCAGTGAGTTCGGACAGCCTAATTCACCCCTCCACTTT.

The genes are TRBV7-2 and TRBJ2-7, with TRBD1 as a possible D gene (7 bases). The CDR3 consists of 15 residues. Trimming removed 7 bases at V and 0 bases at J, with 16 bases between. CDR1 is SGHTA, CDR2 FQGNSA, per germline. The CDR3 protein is CASTPTGRSSYEQYF. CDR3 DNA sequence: TGTGCCAGCACCCCGACAGGGAGGAGCTCCTACGAGCAGTACTTC.

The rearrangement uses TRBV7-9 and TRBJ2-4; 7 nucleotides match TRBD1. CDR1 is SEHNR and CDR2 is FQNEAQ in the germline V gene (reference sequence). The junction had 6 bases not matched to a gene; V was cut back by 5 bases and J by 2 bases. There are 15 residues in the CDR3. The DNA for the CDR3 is TGTGCCAGCAGCCTACAGGGGTCTTCCAAAAACATTCAGTACTTC. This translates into CASSLQGSSKNIQYF. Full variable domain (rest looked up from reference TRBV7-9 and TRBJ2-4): DTGVSQNPRHKITKRGQNVTFRCDPISEHNRLYWYRQTLGQGPEFLTYFQNEAQLEKSRLLSDRFSAERPKGSFSTLEIQRTEQGDSAMYLCASSLQGSSKNIQYFGAGTRLSVL.

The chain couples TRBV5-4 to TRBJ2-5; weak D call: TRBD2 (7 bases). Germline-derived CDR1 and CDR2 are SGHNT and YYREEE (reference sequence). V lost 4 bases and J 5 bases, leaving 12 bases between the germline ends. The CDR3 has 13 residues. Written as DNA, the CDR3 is TGTGCCAGCAGCCCGGGGGGCAGGGAGACCCAGTACTTC. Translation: CASSPGGRETQYF. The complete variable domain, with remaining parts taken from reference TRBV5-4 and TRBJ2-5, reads ETGVTQSPTHLIKTRGQQVTLRCSSQSGHNTVSWYQQALGQGPQFIFQYYREEENGRGNFPPRFSGLQFPNYSSELNVNALELDDSALYLCASSPGGRETQYFGPGTRLLVL.

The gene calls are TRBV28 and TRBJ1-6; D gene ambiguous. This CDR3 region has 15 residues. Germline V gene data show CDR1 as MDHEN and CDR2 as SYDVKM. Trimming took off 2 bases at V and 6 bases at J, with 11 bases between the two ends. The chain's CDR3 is CASSLGRLGNSPLHF. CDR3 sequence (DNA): TGTGCCAGCAGTTTAGGGAGGCTGGGTAATTCACCCCTCCACTTT.

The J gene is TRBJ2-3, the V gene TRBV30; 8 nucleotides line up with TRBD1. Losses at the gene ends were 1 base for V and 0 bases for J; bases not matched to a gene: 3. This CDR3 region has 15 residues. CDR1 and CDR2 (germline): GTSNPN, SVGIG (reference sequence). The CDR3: CAWSAGTGSTDTQYF. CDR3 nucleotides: TGTGCCTGGAGTGCCGGGACAGGAAGCACAGATACGCAGTATTTT.

CDR3 region: CASSPTGRPAEAFF. The CDR3 DNA sequence: TGTGCCAGCTCACCGACGGGTCGCCCAGCTGAAGCTTTCTTT. V is TRBV18 and J is TRBJ1-1; D remains unclear. Trimming removed 3 bases from V and 6 bases from J, with 14 bases in between. CDR1 KGHSH and CDR2 LQKENI come from the germline V gene. CDR3 length: 14 residues.

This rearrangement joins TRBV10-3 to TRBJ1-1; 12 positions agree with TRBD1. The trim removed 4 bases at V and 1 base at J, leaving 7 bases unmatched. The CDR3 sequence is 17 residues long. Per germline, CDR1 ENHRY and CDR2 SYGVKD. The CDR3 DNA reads TGTGCCATCAGTGGAGGGACAGGGGGCGAGGGGAACACTGAAGCTTTCTTT. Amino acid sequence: CAISGGTGGEGNTEAFF.

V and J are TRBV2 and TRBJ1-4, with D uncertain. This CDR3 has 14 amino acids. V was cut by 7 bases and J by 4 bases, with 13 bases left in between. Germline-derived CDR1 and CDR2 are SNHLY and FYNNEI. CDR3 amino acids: CASKEGQINEKLFF. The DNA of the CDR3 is TGTGCCAGCAAGGAGGGCCAGATTAATGAAAAACTGTTTTTT.

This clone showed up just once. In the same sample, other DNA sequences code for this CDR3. CDR3 in amino acids: CASSPQGGNQPQHF. CDR3 coding DNA: TGTGCCAGCTCACCACAGGGCGGGAATCAGCCCCAGCATTTT. V gene TRBV18 combines with J gene TRBJ1-5; D is unresolved. V was shortened by 1 base and J by 4 bases, with 8 bases between the two germline ends. This CDR3 region has 14 residues. The V gene's germline CDR1 is KGHSH and CDR2 LQKENI.

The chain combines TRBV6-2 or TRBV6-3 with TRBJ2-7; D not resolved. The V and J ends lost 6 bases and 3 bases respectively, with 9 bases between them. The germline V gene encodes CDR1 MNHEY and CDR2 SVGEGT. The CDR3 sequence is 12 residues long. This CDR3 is CASSHTVYEQYF. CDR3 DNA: TGTGCCAGCAGCCATACAGTCTACGAGCAGTACTTC.

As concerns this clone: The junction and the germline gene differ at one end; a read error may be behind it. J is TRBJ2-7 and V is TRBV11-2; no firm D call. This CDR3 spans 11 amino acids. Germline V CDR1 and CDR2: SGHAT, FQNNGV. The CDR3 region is CATSVAYEQYF. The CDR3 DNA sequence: TGTGCCACCAGCGTCGCCTACGAGCAGTACTTC.

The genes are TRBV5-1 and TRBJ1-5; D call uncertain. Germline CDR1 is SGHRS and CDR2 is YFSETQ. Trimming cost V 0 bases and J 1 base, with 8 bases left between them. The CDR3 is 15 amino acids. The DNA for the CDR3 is TGCGCCAGCAGCTTGGTGCCGGAGAGCAATCAGCCCCAGCATTTT. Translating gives CASSLVPESNQPQHF.

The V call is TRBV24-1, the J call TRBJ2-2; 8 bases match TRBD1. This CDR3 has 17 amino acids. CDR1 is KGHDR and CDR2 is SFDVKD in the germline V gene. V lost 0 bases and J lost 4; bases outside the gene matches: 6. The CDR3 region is CATSDLTGTGSTGELFF. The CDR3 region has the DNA TGTGCCACCAGTGATTTGACAGGGACAGGTTCCACCGGGGAGCTGTTTTTT.